The clone carrying this TCR beta chain was seen at least ten times. Its matching antigen is unknown. This sample is drawn from a study of beta chain features in type 1 diabetes. Study-wide results and limits: The question of HLA type influencing TCRB rearrangement was one that remained unresolved here. Significant though moderate, a shortening of TCRB CDR3s appeared in all four CD4+ subsets of Type 1 diabetes patients.

Germline V CDR1 and CDR2: SGHRS, YFSETQ. This CDR3 has 12 residues. Deletions cut 5 bases from V and 10 bases from J, with 16 bases between. Sampling consisted of one heparinised blood draw per donor, averaging around 100 mL. By way of CD45RO/CCR7/CD25/CD127/CD95/CD27, the CD4+ regulatory, stem cell-like memory, central memory and naive cells were sorted. TCRB transcripts that were expressed got sequenced, as all of the isolated RNA had been reverse transcribed. The table came from immunoSEQ multiplex PCR; TCRdb's copy has only in-frame clones and leaves some out. The sample carries roughly 300,000 clones, around 15% recorded once.

The J gene is TRBJ2-7, the V gene TRBV5-1, with no clear D. The specimen sequenced was central memory CD4+ T cells from blood. This TCR was recovered from a man aged 30-40 years in good health. For the CDR3, the DNA is TGCGCCAGCAGTGATTCGCAGGCGACACAGTACTTC. Protein: CASSDSQATQYF.